One and the same sample provided the 9 T cell receptor beta chains below, sequenced in a study of cytomegalovirus exposure and HLA in healthy donors. The PCR employed 60 Vbeta primers together with 13 Jbeta primers. Generated by immunoSEQ multiplex PCR, the TCRdb table keeps only in-frame clones and is missing some. The sample yields some 150,000 clones, roughly 79% seen once. The sample consisted of PBMCs. The receptors derive from a woman between 45 and 65 years old in good health and CMV-seronegative.

The chain has TRBV4-3 and TRBJ1-1; tentative D call: TRBD1 (6 bases). Germline assignment: CDR1 LGHNA and CDR2 YSLEER. CDR3 size: 16 residues. V lost 1 base, J lost 2 bases, and 14 bases lay in between. The CDR3 loop is CASSQVLSRGNTEAFF. DNA for the CDR3: TGCGCCAGCAGCCAAGTCCTCTCCAGGGGTAACACTGAAGCTTTCTTT.

V and J are TRBV28 and TRBJ1-3, with D possibly TRBD1 on 6 matching bases. V was cut by 3 bases and J by 4 bases, with 10 bases left in between. The germline CDR1 and CDR2 sequences are MDHEN and SYDVKM. The CDR3 contains 14 residues. CDR3 region: CASSLGGRGNTIYF. In nucleotides, the CDR3 is TGTGCCAGCAGTTTGGGGGGGCGAGGAAACACCATATATTTT.

Only one count was recorded for this clone. In DNA, the CDR3 is TGTGCCAGCAGCTTGTACTGGACCGGGGGGTCACCCCTCCACTTT. It codes for CASSLYWTGGSPLHF. This chain links TRBV5-6 with TRBJ1-6, with D possibly being TRBD1 (5 bases). Germline CDR1 reads SGHDT; CDR2 reads YYEEEE. Between the trimmed V and J ends, which lost 1 base and 10 bases, there was a span of 15 bases. The CDR3 spans 15 residues.

Concerning this clone: Other DNA sequences in the same sample also yield this CDR3. The rearrangement uses TRBV10-1 and TRBJ2-1; 13 nucleotides agree with TRBD2. With V trimmed by 5 bases and J by 7 bases, 5 bases remained unmatched. CDR1 and CDR2 from the germline V gene are WNHNN and SYGVQD (reference sequence). The CDR3 extends over 15 amino acids. The CDR3 sequence is CASSSRTSGRNEQFF. DNA for the CDR3: TGCGCCAGCAGTTCCAGGACTAGCGGGAGAAATGAGCAGTTCTTC.

This clone turned up a few times. The chain joins TRBV5-8 to TRBJ2-4, with D perhaps TRBD1 (5 bases). There are 15 residues in the CDR3. Germline V CDR1 and CDR2: SGHTS, YDEGEE. With 2 bases removed from V and 0 bases from J, the gap between germline ends came to 9 bases. In DNA form, the CDR3 reads TGTGCCAGCAGCTTAGCAGGGTTAGCCAAAAACATTCAGTACTTC. The encoded protein is CASSLAGLAKNIQYF.

This clone occurred once. The chain recombines TRBV19 with TRBJ1-1; D is perhaps TRBD1 (5 bases). Germline V gene sequence: CDR1 LNHDA, CDR2 SQIVND (reference sequence). Trimming took off 10 bases at V and 5 bases at J, with 20 bases between the two ends. The CDR3 totals 14 residues. CDR3 protein: CATSIPGGRTEAFF. In DNA form, the CDR3 reads TGTGCCACCTCAATACCGGGGGGGAGAACTGAAGCTTTCTTT.

The chain employs TRBV5-4 and TRBJ1-6; D is ambiguous. This CDR3 is built from 14 residues. The V end was cut by 4 bases, the J end by 7 bases, with 12 bases between. Germline V gene lookup returns CDR1 SGHNT and CDR2 YYREEE (reference sequence). As DNA, the CDR3 is TGTGCCAGCAGCCTTACAGAGCAGAATTCACCCCTCCACTTT. This encodes CASSLTEQNSPLHF.

The chain has TRBV11-2 and TRBJ2-7; 11 bases agree with TRBD2. Germline CDR1 reads SGHAT; CDR2 reads FQNNGV. This CDR3 is 14 amino acids long. With V trimmed by 5 bases and J by 4 bases, 4 bases remained unmatched. CDR3 sequence reads: CASSPTSGGYEQYF. The CDR3 DNA reads as TGTGCCAGCAGCCCTACTAGCGGGGGATACGAGCAGTACTTC.

The chain uses TRBV5-1 and TRBJ2-5; 9 bases line up with TRBD2. The V gene's germline CDR1 is SGHRS and CDR2 YFSETQ. The V segment lost 4 bases and the J segment 5 bases; nucleotides outside the gene matches: 6. This CDR3 contains 14 residues. The CDR3 DNA sequence: TGCGCCAGCAGCAGGGTAGCGGGAGAGGAGACCCAGTACTTC. This encodes CASSRVAGEETQYF.